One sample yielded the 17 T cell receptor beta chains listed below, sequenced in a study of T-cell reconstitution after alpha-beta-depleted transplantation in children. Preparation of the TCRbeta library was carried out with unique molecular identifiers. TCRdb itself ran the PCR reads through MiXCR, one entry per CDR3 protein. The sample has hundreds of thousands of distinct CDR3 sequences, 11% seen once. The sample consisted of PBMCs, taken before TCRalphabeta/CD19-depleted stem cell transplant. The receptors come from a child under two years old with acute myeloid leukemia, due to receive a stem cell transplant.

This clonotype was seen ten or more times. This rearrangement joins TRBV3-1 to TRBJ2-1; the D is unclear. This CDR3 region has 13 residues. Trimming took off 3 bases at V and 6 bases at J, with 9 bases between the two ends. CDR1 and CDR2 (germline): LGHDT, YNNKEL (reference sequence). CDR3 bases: TGTGCCAGCAGCCAGCGGCCTCTCAATGAGCAGTTCTTC. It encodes CASSQRPLNEQFF.

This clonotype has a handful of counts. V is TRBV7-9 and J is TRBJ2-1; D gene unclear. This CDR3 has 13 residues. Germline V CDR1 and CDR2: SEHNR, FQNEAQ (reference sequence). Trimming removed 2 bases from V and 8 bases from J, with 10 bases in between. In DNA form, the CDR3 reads TGTGCCAGCAGCTTATCCCGTGTCGATGAGCAGTTCTTC. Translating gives CASSLSRVDEQFF.

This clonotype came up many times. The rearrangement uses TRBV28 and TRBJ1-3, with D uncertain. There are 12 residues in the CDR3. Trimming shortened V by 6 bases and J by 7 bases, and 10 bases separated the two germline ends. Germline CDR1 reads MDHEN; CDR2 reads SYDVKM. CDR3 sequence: CASSTIRNTIYF. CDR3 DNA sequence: TGTGCCAGCAGCACGATTAGGAACACCATATATTTT.

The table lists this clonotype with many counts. CDR3 sequence (DNA): TGCAGTGTCGCCGCCTCCAATTCACCCCTCCACTTT. It codes for CSVAASNSPLHF. The rearrangement joins TRBV20-1 to TRBJ1-6; D unresolved. The V and J ends lost 7 bases and 7 bases respectively, with 11 bases between them. This CDR3 region has 12 residues. Germline V CDR1 and CDR2: DFQATT, SNEGSKA (reference sequence).

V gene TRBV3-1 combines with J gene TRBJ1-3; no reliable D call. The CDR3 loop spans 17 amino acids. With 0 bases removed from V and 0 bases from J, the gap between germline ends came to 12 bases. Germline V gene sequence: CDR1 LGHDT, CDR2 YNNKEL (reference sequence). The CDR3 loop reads CASSQDWQAFSGNTIYF. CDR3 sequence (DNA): TGTGCCAGCAGCCAAGATTGGCAGGCTTTCTCTGGAAACACCATATATTTT.

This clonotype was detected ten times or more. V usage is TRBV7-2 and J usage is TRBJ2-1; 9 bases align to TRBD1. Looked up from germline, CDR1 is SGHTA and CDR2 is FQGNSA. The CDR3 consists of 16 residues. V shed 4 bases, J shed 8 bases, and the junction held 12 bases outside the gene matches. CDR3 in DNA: TGTGCCAGCAGCTGGGGACAGGGAGTTTGGGGGGATGAGCAGTTCTTC. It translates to CASSWGQGVWGDEQFF.

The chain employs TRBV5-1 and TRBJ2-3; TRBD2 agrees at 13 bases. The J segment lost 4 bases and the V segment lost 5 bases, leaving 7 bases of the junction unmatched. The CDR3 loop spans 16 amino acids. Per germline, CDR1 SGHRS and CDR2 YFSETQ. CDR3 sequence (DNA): TGCGCCAGCAGGCAGGGGACTAGCGGGATTGCAGATACGCAGTATTTT. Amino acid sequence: CASRQGTSGIADTQYF.

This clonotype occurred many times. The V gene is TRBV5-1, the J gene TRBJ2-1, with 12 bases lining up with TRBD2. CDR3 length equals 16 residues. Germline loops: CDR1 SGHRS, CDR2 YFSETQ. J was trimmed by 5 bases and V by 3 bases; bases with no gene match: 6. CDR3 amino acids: CASSSRLAGANNEQFF. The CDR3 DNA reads TGCGCCAGCAGCTCGCGACTAGCGGGGGCTAACAATGAGCAGTTCTTC.

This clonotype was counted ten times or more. The CDR3 sequence: CASSSRVGYTF. The CDR3 nucleotides read TGTGCCAGCAGCTCCAGGGTTGGCTACACCTTC. The chain couples TRBV11-2 to TRBJ1-2, with a possible D match to TRBD1 (5 bases). Germline CDR1 SGHAT, CDR2 FQNNGV. V was clipped by 4 bases and J by 7 bases, with 7 bases between them. This CDR3 has 11 residues.

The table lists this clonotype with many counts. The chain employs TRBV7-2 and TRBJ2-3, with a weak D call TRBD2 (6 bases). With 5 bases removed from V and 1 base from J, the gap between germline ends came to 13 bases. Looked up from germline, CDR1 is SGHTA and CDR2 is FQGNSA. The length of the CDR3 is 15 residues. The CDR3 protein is CASSLRREGTDTQYF. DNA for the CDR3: TGTGCCAGCAGCCTACGGCGGGAAGGCACAGATACGCAGTATTTT.

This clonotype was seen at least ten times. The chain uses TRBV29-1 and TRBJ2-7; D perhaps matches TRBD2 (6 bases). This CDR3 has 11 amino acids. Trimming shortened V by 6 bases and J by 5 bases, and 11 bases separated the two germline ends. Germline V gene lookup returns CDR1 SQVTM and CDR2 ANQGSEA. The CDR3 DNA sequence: TGCAGCGTCCGCGGGACTCACGAGCAGTACTTC. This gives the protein CSVRGTHEQYF.

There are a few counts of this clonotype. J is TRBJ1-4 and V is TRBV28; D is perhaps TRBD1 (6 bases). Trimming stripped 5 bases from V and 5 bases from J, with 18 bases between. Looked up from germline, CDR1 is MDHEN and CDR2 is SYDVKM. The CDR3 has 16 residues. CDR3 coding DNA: TGTGCCAGCAGTGTCCCCCGGGACAAGAGGAATGAAAAACTGTTTTTT. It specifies CASSVPRDKRNEKLFF.

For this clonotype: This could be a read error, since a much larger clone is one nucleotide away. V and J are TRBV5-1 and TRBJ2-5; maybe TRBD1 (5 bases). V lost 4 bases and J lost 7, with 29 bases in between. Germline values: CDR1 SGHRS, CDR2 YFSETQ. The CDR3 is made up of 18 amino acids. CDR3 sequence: CASSQRRPSTDRRGTQYF. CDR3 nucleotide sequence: TGCGCCAGCAGCCAACGACGACCCTCGACCGATAGAAGGGGGACCCAGTACTTC.

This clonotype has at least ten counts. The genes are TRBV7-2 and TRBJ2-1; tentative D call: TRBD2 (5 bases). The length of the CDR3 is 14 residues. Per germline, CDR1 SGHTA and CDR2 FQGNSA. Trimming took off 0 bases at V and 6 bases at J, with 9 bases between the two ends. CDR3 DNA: TGTGCCAGCAGCTTAGCGGGAGCACGCAATGAGCAGTTCTTC. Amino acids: CASSLAGARNEQFF.

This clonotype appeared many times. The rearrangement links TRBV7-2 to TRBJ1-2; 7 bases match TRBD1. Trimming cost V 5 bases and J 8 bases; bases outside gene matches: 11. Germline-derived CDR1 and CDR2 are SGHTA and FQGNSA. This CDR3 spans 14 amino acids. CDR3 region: CASSRGGTALGYTF. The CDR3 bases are TGTGCCAGCAGCCGAGGTGGGACAGCTCTGGGCTACACCTTC.

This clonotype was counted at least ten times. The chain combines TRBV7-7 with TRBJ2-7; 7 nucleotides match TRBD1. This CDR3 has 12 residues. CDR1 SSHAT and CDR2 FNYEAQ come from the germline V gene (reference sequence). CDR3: CATNRGYYEQYF. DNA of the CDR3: TGTGCTACTAACAGGGGATACTACGAGCAGTACTTC.

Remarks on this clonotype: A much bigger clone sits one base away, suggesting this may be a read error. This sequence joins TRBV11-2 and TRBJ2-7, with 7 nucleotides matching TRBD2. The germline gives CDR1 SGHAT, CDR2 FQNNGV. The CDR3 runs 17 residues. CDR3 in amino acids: CTSSLVSGASFTYEQYF. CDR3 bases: TGTACCAGCAGCTTAGTAAGCGGGGCTTCATTTACCTACGAGCAGTACTTC.